A selection of T cell receptor beta chains follows, all from one sample in a study of T-cell memory formation after mild COVID-19. TCRdb itself ran the 5' RACE reads through MiXCR, one entry per CDR3 protein. The sample contains under 700,000 distinct CDR3 sequences, roughly 20% of which appear only once. The sample taken for sequencing was PBMCs or a T cell subset sorted from them (not recorded which). The receptors here all came from an adult woman who had mild COVID-19 (a few samples of this study predate the infection). Cell type and time point are not known. The CDR3 runs from the conserved cysteine through the conserved F or W. A D gene is named only where the DNA matches it firmly. Size values are once, few and many counts, or a class for expanded clones, and some rows have none.

TRBV5-1	TRBJ2-1	NA	few	CASSSHRDPPLEQFF	TGCGCCAGCAGCTCGCACAGAGACCCCCCGTTGGAGCAGTTCTTC
TRBV7-9	TRBJ2-5	TRBD2	few	CASSLDGSGGSYQYF	TGTGCCAGCAGCTTAGATGGTAGCGGGGGCAGCTACCAGTACTTC
TRBV24-1	TRBJ2-1	NA	few	CATTRGDEQFF	TGTGCCACCACCAGGGGGGATGAGCAGTTCTTC
TRBV6-5	TRBJ2-5	TRBD1	few	CASSLGQGKGQETQYF	TGTGCCAGCAGTTTAGGACAGGGAAAGGGACAAGAGACCCAGTACTTC
TRBV24-1	TRBJ2-1	TRBD2	many	CATSRTSGSMANEQFF	TGTGCCACCAGTCGGACTAGCGGGAGTATGGCAAATGAGCAGTTCTTC
TRBV19	TRBJ2-3	NA	NA	CASTPGWSTDTQYF	TGTGCCAGTACCCCAGGGTGGAGCACAGATACGCAGTATTTT
TRBV18	TRBJ1-2	NA	few	CASSPLAGDGNYGYTF	TGTGCCAGCTCACCCCTGGCGGGTGACGGGAACTATGGCTACACCTTC
TRBV7-2	TRBJ2-1	NA	NA	CATAFRRFTQNEQFF	TGTGCCACCGCTTTCAGGAGGTTCACACAGAATGAGCAGTTCTTC
TRBV7-9	TRBJ2-7	NA	NA	CASSSRRGSDEQYF	TGTGCCAGCAGCTCCCGGCGGGGCAGCGACGAGCAGTACTTC
TRBV12-3/TRBV12-4	TRBJ1-5	NA	NA	CASSSDPSVLPQHF	TGTGCCAGCAGTTCGGACCCTTCCGTGTTGCCCCAGCATTTT
TRBV20-1	TRBJ2-3	TRBD2	NA	CSAYSGTSTDTQYF	TGCAGTGCTTATAGCGGGACCTCCACAGATACGCAGTATTTT
TRBV27	TRBJ2-7	NA	NA	CASSLSQGVSSYEQYF	TGTGCCAGCAGTTTATCGCAAGGGGTGAGCTCCTACGAGCAGTACTTC
TRBV11-3	TRBJ2-2	TRBD2	few	CASSALAGVAGELFF	TGTGCCAGCAGCGCCTTAGCGGGAGTTGCCGGGGAGCTGTTTTTT
TRBV2	TRBJ1-5	TRBD1	NA	CASKIRTGDQPQHF	TGTGCCAGCAAAATAAGGACAGGGGATCAGCCCCAGCATTTT
TRBV10-3	TRBJ1-5	NA	NA	CAISEMGNQPQHF	TGTGCCATCAGTGAGATGGGCAATCAGCCCCAGCATTTT
TRBV5-4	TRBJ2-1	NA	NA	CASSSRADSYNEQFF	TGTGCCAGCAGTTCTAGGGCGGACTCCTACAATGAGCAGTTCTTC
TRBV9	TRBJ2-1	NA	NA	CASSVASGDNEQFF	TGTGCCAGCAGCGTAGCTTCCGGGGACAATGAGCAGTTCTTC
TRBV6-4	TRBJ1-1	TRBD1	NA	CASSLHGTGDMNTEAFF	TGTGCCAGCAGCCTACACGGGACAGGGGATATGAACACTGAAGCTTTCTTT
TRBV4-1	TRBJ1-2	NA	NA	CASSQRESNYGYTF	TGCGCCAGCAGCCAACGGGAGTCGAACTATGGCTACACCTTC
TRBV18	TRBJ1-6	NA	few	CASSPNGPDNSPLHF	TGTGCCAGCTCACCGAATGGACCTGATAATTCACCCCTCCACTTT
TRBV4-3	TRBJ2-1	TRBD2	NA	CASSQSREVYNEQFF	TGCGCCAGCAGCCAATCACGGGAGGTCTACAATGAGCAGTTCTTC
TRBV4-1	TRBJ2-3	NA	few	CASSPRRTDTDTQYF	TGCGCCAGCAGCCCCCGACGGACAGACACAGATACGCAGTATTTT
TRBV18	TRBJ1-2	TRBD1	NA	CASSPDRVESYTF	TGTGCCAGCTCACCGGACAGGGTGGAAAGCTACACCTTC
TRBV7-2	TRBJ2-3	TRBD2	NA	CASRQGGSGGTDTQYF	TGTGCCAGCCGCCAAGGCGGGAGTGGGGGCACAGATACGCAGTATTTT
TRBV7-9	TRBJ2-7	TRBD2	NA	CASSLVAGSSSYEQYF	TGTGCCAGCAGCTTAGTAGCGGGAAGTTCCTCCTACGAGCAGTACTTC